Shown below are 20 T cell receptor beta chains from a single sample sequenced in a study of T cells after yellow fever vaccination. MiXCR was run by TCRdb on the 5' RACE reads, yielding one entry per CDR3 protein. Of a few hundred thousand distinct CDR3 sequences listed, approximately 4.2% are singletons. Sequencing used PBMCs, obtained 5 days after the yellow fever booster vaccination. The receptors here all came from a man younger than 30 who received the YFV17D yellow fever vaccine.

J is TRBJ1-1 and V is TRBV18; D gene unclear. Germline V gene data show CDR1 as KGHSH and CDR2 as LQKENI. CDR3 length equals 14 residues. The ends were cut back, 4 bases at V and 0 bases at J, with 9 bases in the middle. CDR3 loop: CASSRDQMNTEAFF. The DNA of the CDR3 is TGTGCCAGCTCACGCGACCAGATGAACACTGAAGCTTTCTTT.

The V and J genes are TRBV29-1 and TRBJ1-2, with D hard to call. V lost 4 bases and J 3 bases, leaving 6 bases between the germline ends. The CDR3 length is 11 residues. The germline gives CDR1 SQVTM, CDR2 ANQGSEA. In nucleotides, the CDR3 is TGCAGCGTTGGCGAGGACTATGGCTACACCTTC. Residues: CSVGEDYGYTF.

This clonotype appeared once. CDR3 coding DNA: TGTGCCAGCCGGTCCGGTGGCGGGGTCCAAGAGACCCAGTACTTC. Translated: CASRSGGGVQETQYF. The rearrangement uses TRBV5-4 and TRBJ2-5; perhaps TRBD2 as D (6 bases). CDR1 is SGHNT and CDR2 is YYREEE in the germline V gene (reference sequence). The CDR3 runs to 15 residues. V lost 7 bases to trimming and J lost 1 base, with 17 bases between them.

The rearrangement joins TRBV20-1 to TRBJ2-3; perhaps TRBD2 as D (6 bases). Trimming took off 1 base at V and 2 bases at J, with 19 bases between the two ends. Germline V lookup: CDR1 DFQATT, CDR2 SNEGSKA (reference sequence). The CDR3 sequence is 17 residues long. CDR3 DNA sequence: TGCAGTGCTAGAGCCCGCCCCTCCGGGGGTTACACAGATACGCAGTATTTT. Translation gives CSARARPSGGYTDTQYF.

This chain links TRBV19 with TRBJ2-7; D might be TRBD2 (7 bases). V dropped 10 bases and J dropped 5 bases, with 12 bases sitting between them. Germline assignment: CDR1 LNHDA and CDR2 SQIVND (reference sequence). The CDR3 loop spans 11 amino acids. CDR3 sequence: CATGEGDEQYF. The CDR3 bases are TGTGCCACCGGGGAGGGGGACGAGCAGTACTTC.

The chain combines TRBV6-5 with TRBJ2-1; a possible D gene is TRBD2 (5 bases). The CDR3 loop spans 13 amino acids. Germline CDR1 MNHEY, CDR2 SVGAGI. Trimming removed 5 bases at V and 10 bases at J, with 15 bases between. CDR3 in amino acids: CASSHGVNGEQFF. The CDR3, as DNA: TGTGCCAGCAGTCACGGGGTCAACGGAGAGCAGTTCTTC.

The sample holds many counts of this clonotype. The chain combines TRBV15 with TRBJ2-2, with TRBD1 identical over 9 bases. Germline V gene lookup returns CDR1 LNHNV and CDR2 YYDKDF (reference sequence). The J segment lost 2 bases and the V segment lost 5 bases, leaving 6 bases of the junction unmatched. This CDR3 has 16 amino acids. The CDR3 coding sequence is TGTGCCACCAGCCTCCGGGACAGGGCAAACACCGGGGAGCTGTTTTTT. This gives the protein CATSLRDRANTGELFF.

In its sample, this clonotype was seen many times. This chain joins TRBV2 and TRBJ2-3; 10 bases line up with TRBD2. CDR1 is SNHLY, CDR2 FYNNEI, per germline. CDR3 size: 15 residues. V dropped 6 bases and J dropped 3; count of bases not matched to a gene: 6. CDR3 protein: CASRATSGVTDTQYF. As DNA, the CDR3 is TGTGCCAGCAGAGCTACTAGCGGGGTAACAGATACGCAGTATTTT.

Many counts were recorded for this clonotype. The CDR3 DNA is TGTGCCACTACGGACGTCGGTCGTGGCTACACCTTC. The encoded protein is CATTDVGRGYTF. This chain connects TRBV2 to TRBJ1-2; unclear D gene. V gave up 10 bases and J gave up 7 bases, with 16 bases separating them. The CDR3 covers 12 residues. The germline V gene has CDR1 SNHLY and CDR2 FYNNEI.

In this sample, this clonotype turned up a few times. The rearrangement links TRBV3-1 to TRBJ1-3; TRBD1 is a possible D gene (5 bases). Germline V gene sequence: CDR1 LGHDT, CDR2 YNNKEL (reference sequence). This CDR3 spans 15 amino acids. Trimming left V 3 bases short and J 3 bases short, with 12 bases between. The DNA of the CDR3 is TGTGCCAGCAGCCACGACAGTGTGGGTGGAAACACCATATATTTT. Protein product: CASSHDSVGGNTIYF.

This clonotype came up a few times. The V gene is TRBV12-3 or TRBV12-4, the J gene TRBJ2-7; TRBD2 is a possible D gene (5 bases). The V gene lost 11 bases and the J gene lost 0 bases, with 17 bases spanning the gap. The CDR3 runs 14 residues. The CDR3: CACSETGSSYEQYV. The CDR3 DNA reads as TGTGCCTGCTCAGAGACGGGGAGCTCCTACGAGCAGTACGTC.

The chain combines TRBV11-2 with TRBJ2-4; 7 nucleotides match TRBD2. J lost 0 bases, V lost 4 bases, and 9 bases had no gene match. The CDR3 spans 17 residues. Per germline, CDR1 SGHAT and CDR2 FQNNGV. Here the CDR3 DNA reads TGTGCCAGCAGCTCTTTAGCGGGTCCACTAGCCAAAAACATTCAGTACTTC. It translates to CASSSLAGPLAKNIQYF.

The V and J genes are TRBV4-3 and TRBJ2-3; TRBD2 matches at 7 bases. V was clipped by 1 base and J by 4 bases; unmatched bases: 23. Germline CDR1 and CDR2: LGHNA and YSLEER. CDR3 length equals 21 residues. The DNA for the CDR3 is TGCGCCAGCAGCCAAGGCCCGGACATCAGGCGGGGGAACGACGACGCAGATACGCAGTATTTT. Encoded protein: CASSQGPDIRRGNDDADTQYF.

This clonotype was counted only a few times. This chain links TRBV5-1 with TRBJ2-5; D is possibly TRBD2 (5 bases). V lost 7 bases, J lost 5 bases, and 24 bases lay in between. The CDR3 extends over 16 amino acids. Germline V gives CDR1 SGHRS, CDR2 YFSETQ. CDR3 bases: TGCGCCAGCTGGGAGATGGGGATCGGATTTCCTGAGACCCAGTACTTC. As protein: CASWEMGIGFPETQYF.

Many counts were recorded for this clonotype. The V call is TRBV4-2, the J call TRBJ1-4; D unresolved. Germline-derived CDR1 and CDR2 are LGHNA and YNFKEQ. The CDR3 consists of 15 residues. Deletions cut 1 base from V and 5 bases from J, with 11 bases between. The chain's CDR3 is CASSQGFQRNEKLFF. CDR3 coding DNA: TGTGCCAGCAGCCAAGGATTCCAGAGGAATGAAAAACTGTTTTTT.

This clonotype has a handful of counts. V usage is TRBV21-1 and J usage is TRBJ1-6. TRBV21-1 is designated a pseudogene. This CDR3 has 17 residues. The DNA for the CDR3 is TGTGCCAGCAGCAAGGAAGGGGCGGGTGGGGTTACTTCACCCCTCCACTTT. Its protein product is CASSKEGAGGVTSPLHF.

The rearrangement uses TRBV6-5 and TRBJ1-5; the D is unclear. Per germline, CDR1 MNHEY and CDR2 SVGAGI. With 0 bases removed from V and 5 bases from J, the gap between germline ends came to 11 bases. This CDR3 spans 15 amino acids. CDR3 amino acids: CASSYSGLTDQPQHF. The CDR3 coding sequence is TGTGCCAGCAGTTACTCTGGGCTGACGGATCAGCCCCAGCATTTT.

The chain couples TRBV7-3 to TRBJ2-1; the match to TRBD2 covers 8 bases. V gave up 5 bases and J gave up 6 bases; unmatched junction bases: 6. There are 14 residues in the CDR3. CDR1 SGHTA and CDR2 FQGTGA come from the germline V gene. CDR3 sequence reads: CASSPGGAGNEQFF. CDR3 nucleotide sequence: TGTGCCAGCAGCCCCGGGGGGGCGGGCAATGAGCAGTTCTTC.

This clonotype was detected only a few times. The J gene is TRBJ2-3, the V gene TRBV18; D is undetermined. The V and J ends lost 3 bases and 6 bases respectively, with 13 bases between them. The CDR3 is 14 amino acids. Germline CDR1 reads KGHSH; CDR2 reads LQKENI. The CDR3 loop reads CASSPGMAPDTQYF. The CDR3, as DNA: TGTGCCAGCTCACCGGGGATGGCCCCGGATACGCAGTATTTT.

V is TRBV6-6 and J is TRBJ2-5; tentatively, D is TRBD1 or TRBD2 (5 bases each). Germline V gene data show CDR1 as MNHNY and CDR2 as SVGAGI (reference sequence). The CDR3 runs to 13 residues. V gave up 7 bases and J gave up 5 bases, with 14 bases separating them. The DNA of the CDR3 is TGTGCCAGCACTCGAGGGGCAGTGGAGACCCAGTACTTC. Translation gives CASTRGAVETQYF.